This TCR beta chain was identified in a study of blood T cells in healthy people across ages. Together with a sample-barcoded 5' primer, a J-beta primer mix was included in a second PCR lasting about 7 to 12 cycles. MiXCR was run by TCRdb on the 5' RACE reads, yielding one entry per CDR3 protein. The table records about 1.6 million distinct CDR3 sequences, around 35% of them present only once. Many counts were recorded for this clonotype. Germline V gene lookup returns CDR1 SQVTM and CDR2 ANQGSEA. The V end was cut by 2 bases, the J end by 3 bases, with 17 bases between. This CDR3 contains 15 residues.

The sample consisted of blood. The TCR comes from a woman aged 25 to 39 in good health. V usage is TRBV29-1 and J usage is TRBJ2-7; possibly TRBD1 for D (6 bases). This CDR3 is CSVESKQGYNYEQYF. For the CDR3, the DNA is TGCAGCGTTGAATCTAAACAGGGTTACAACTACGAGCAGTACTTC.